One and the same sample provided the 7 T cell receptor beta chains below, sequenced in a study of CD8+CD57+ T cells in acquired aplastic anemia. Genomic DNA templated the TCR beta VDJ and CDR3 profiling. MiXCR, run by TCRdb on the reads, gives a single entry per CDR3 protein. The top ten clones hold about 50% of a sample with over 150,000 distinct CDR3 sequences, 71% of them seen once. Previously, flow cytometry had revealed CD8+CD57+ cell expansion in the patients chosen for sequencing. Sequencing was done on a sample of sorted CD4+, CD8+, or CD8+CD57+ T cells (not recorded which) from PBMCs. All receptors derive from a human donor with aplastic anemia.

The chain couples TRBV2 to TRBJ2-5; D call uncertain. Germline CDR1 SNHLY, CDR2 FYNNEI. V was pared by 4 bases and J by 4 bases, with 13 bases between. This CDR3 is 14 amino acids long. CDR3 sequence: CASSVILVGETQYF. The CDR3 coding sequence is TGTGCCAGCAGTGTAATATTGGTTGGAGAGACCCAGTACTTC.

In its sample, this clonotype was seen once. The V and J genes are TRBV11-3 and TRBJ2-1, with a weak D call TRBD1 (6 bases). V was cut by 8 bases and J by 8 bases, with 13 bases left in between. Germline V lookup: CDR1 SGHNT, CDR2 YENEEA. The CDR3 has 12 residues. CDR3 sequence: CASSHGGDEQFF. The DNA for the CDR3 is TGTGCCAGCTCACATGGGGGCGATGAGCAGTTCTTC. Full variable domain (missing parts from reference TRBV11-3 and TRBJ2-1): EAGVVQSPRYKIIEKKQPVAFWCNPISGHNTLYWYLQNLGQGPELLIRYENEEAVDDSQLPKDRFSAERLKGVDSTLKIQPAELGDSAVYLCASSHGGDEQFFGPGTRLTVL.

A word on this clonotype: This sequence may be a read error, since a much larger clone differs from it by one base. This likely comes from a read error, as the CDR3 has no conserved phenylalanine or tryptophan at its end. This chain links TRBV19 with TRBJ2-1, with 8 bases identical to TRBD1. V shed 2 bases, J shed 8 bases, and the junction held 8 bases outside the gene matches. From germline, CDR1 is LNHDA and CDR2 SQIVND (reference sequence). The CDR3 runs 15 residues. CDR3 sequence (DNA): TGTGCCAGTAGTATACTCCCGCAGGGGGCATATGAGCAGTTCTCC. As protein: CASSILPQGAYEQFS.

The chain joins TRBV2 to TRBJ1-4; possible D gene TRBD1, 5 bases. Germline V gives CDR1 SNHLY, CDR2 FYNNEI. The CDR3 contains 16 residues. V gave up 2 bases and J gave up 8 bases, with 18 bases separating them. In nucleotides, the CDR3 is TGTGCCAGCAGTGAATCACCGGGGCCGGAAAAGGAAAAACTGTTTTTT. Translating gives CASSESPGPEKEKLFF.

The rearrangement joins TRBV4-3 to TRBJ1-3; no definite D call. CDR1 is LGHNA, CDR2 YSLEER, per germline. Between the trimmed V and J ends, which lost 1 base and 0 bases, there was a span of 7 bases. CDR3 length: 15 amino acids. CDR3 sequence: CASSQGKSSGNTIYF. The CDR3 nucleotides read TGCGCCAGCAGCCAAGGGAAGAGCTCTGGAAACACCATATATTTT.

The gene calls are TRBV20-1 and TRBJ2-7; TRBD2 agrees at 9 bases. The CDR3 totals 15 residues. Germline V gene data show CDR1 as DFQATT and CDR2 as SNEGSKA (reference sequence). V shed 2 bases, J shed 5 bases, and the junction held 10 bases outside the gene matches. The CDR3 reads CSARPRVAGVHEQYF. The DNA for the CDR3 is TGCAGTGCTAGACCCCGGGTAGCGGGAGTCCACGAGCAGTACTTC.

This clonotype has at least ten counts. The chain joins TRBV4-2 to TRBJ2-1; D is undetermined. Germline V gene lookup returns CDR1 LGHNA and CDR2 YNFKEQ. The CDR3 runs 11 residues. Trimming took off 1 base at V and 7 bases at J, with 2 bases between the two ends. The CDR3 spells CASSQGNEQFF. CDR3 DNA: TGTGCCAGCAGCCAAGGGAATGAGCAGTTCTTC.